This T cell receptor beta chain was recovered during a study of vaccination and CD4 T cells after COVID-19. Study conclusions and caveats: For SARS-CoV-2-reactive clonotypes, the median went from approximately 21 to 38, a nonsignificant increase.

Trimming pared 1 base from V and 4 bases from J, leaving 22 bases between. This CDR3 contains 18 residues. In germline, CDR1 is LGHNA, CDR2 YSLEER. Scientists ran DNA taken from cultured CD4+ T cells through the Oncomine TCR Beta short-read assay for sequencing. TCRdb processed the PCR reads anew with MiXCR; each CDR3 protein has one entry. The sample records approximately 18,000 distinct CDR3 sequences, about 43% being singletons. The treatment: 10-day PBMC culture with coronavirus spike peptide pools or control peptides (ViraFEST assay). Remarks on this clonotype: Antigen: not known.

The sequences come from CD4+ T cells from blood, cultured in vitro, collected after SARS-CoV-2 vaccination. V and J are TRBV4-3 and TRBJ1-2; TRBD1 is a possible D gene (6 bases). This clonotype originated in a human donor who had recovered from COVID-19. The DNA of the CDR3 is TGCGCCAGCAGCCAAGTCAGGCAGGGGCCCACCAACGTCTATGGCTACACCTTC. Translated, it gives CASSQVRQGPTNVYGYTF.